This is a list of T cell receptor beta chains from one sample in a study of blood T cells in healthy people across ages. TCRdb passed the 5' RACE reads through MiXCR, listing each CDR3 protein once. Among about 1.6 million distinct CDR3 sequences listed, around 35% were seen once. The sequencing sample was made of blood. These TCRs come from a woman aged 25 to 45 in good health. CDR3s leave out the opening cysteine and the closing phenylalanine or tryptophan. A D gene is named only where the DNA matches it firmly.

ASSLDLSSGELF TRBJ2-2 12 TRBV11-3 NA
ASSLRNPYEQY TRBJ2-7 11 TRBV3-1 NA
SAPRGGPVETQY TRBJ2-5 12 TRBV20-1 TRBD2
TSSHSLGPGSGANVRT TRBJ2-6 16 TRBV12-3/TRBV12-4 NA
SVEGLATDTQY TRBJ2-3 11 TRBV29-1 TRBD2
ASSQGPGRVGYT TRBJ1-2 12 TRBV14 NA
ASSLALRGLKETQY NA 14 TRBV7-8 NA
VSSRQAPGYGYT TRBJ1-2 12 TRBV6-6 NA
ASFFSSEQY TRBJ2-7 9 TRBV2 NA
ASSLTFFQETQY TRBJ2-5 12 TRBV11-2 NA
ASSPQTGNTETF TRBJ1-1 12 TRBV12-3/TRBV12-4 NA
SVGQGYSYEQY TRBJ2-7 11 TRBV29-1 TRBD1
ASRSGTGDEQY TRBJ2-7 11 TRBV13 TRBD1
ASSPSSGTSGILSSYNEQF TRBJ2-1 19 TRBV18 TRBD2
ANSVAGGSAEQY NA 12 TRBV9 NA
ASSRGTGGLTEAF TRBJ1-1 13 TRBV5-1 TRBD1
ASSGQRINTEAF TRBJ1-1 12 TRBV18 NA
ASSLHPGQGNYEQY TRBJ2-7 14 TRBV27 TRBD1
SARVPSPGKTQY TRBJ2-5 12 TRBV20-1 NA
ASSLKGREQY TRBJ2-7 10 TRBV5-6 NA
ASSRSGGAIEQY TRBJ2-7 12 TRBV5-6 TRBD2
ASSLAAGGPYNEQF TRBJ2-1 14 TRBV7-9 TRBD2
AWSVLRGDTQY TRBJ2-3 11 TRBV30 NA
ATSADWYSRTGNTIY TRBJ1-3 15 TRBV15 NA
ASSQGLPLAGGGNKQY TRBJ2-7 16 TRBV4-2 TRBD2
TSTSFGSLAGGHT TRBJ1-2 13 TRBV7-9 NA
ASSHPSSGRYEQY TRBJ2-7 13 TRBV4-1 TRBD2
SVGLGQNYGYT TRBJ1-2 11 TRBV29-1 NA
SALTQAGAAHEQY TRBJ2-7 13 TRBV20-1 TRBD2
ASSLGVAGGGQETQY TRBJ2-5 15 TRBV7-2 TRBD2
SAQGLKVSPLH TRBJ1-6 11 TRBV20-1 NA
ASSEEGTSGYEQY NA 13 TRBV6-1 TRBD2
ASNLRGETQY TRBJ2-5 10 TRBV5-4 NA
ASSSPGPDWEQF TRBJ2-1 12 TRBV5-4 NA
AISVAFGGRGDTQY TRBJ2-3 14 TRBV10-3 TRBD2
SAQIDSGSGKNIQY TRBJ2-4 14 TRBV20-1 NA
SAEGLAFSSCEQY TRBJ2-7 13 TRBV20-1 TRBD2
SARPSSTYEQY TRBJ2-7 11 TRBV20-1 NA
ASSQVAQGAYSYEQY TRBJ2-7 15 TRBV4-1 TRBD1
ASRDQGGTGELF TRBJ2-2 12 TRBV6-6 NA